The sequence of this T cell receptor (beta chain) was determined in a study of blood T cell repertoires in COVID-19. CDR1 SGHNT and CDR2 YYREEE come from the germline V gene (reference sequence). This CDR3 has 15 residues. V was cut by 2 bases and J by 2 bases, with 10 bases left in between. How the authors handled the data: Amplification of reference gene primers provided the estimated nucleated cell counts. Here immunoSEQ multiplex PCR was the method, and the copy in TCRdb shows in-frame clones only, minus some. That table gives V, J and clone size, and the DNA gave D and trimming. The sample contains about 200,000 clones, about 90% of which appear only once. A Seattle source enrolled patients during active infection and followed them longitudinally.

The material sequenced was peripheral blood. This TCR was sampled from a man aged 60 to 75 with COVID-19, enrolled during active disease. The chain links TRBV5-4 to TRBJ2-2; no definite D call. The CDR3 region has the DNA TGTGCCAGCAGCTTCGCGGATATAAACACCGGGGAGCTGTTTTTT. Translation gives CASSFADINTGELFF.